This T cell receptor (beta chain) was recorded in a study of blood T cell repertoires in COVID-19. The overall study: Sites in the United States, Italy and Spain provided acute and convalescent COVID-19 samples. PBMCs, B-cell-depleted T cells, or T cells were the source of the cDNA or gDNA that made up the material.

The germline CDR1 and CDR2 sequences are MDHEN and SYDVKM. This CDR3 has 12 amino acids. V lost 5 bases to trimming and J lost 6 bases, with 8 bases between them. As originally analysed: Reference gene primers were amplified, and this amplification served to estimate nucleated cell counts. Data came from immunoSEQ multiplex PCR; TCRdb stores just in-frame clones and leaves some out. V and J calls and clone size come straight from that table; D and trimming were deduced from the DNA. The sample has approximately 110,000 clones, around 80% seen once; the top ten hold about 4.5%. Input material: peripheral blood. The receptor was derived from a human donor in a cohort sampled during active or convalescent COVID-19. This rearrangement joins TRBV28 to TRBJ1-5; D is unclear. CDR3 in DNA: TGTGCCAGCAGTCCGTCTCCTCAGCCCCAGCATTTT. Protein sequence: CASSPSPQPQHF.